A selection of T cell receptor beta chains follows, all from one sample in a study of patients and donors after allogeneic stem cell transplantation. TCRdb recomputed calls from the RT-PCR reads with MiXCR, one row per CDR3 protein. The sample carries roughly 960,000 distinct CDR3 sequences, roughly 18% recorded once. The sequencing input was blood, either unsorted or a sorted T cell fraction (not recorded which). The receptors come from a human donor who was either an allogeneic HSCT recipient or a stem cell or donor lymphocyte infusion donor (not recorded which). It is not recorded whose cells these are; they may come from a transplant donor. The CDR3 runs from the conserved cysteine through the conserved F or W. D genes are given only for firm matches. Some rows mark clone size as missing; the rest say once, few, many or name a class of expanded clone.

J: TRBJ1-3; length: 16; V: TRBV12-3/TRBV12-4; D: NA; size: NA; DNA: TGTGCCAGCAGTCCCCTGGGGCAGGGAGGGCGAAACACCATATATTTT; CDR3: CASSPLGQGGRNTIYF
J: TRBJ2-1; length: 13; V: TRBV20-1; D: TRBD2; size: NA; DNA: TGCAGTGCGTCTAGCGGGAGAATCAATGAGCAGTTCTTC; CDR3: CSASSGRINEQFF
J: TRBJ1-3; length: 14; V: TRBV9; D: NA; size: many; DNA: TGTGCCAGCAGCGTCGAGGGGAGAGGAAACACCATATATTTT; CDR3: CASSVEGRGNTIYF
J: TRBJ1-2; length: 14; V: TRBV9; D: NA; size: few; DNA: TGTGCCAGCAGCCCTGGCCGTTCTAACTATGGCTACACCTTC; CDR3: CASSPGRSNYGYTF
J: TRBJ2-1; length: 16; V: TRBV20-1; D: NA; size: NA; DNA: TGCAGTGCTAAAGGAGGGGGCAGGAGCTCCTACAATGAGCAGTTCTTC; CDR3: CSAKGGGRSSYNEQFF
J: TRBJ2-3; length: 14; V: TRBV12-5; D: TRBD1; size: few; DNA: TGTGCTAGTGGTTCGGGACAGGGGGGCGATACGCAGTATTTT; CDR3: CASGSGQGGDTQYF
J: TRBJ1-6; length: 22; V: TRBV2; D: NA; size: NA; DNA: TGTGCCAGCAGTGAAGCGCTTCCTGGGACCGCCGGCAAAGGCCAATATAATTCACCCCTCCACTTT; CDR3: CASSEALPGTAGKGQYNSPLHF
J: TRBJ1-1; length: 15; V: TRBV6-5; D: NA; size: NA; DNA: TGTGCCAGCAGTTTCTTGGGGAGAATGAACACTGAAGCTTTCTTT; CDR3: CASSFLGRMNTEAFF
J: TRBJ1-1; length: 14; V: TRBV6-1; D: NA; size: many; DNA: TGTGCCAGCGACCGCCGGGGAGTAGGCACTGAAGCTTTCTTT; CDR3: CASDRRGVGTEAFF
J: TRBJ2-1; length: 20; V: TRBV4-2; D: NA; size: NA; DNA: TGTGCCAGCAGCCAAGATATTCCACAGGGACGTGTTCTCCAATACAATGAGCAGTTCTTC; CDR3: CASSQDIPQGRVLQYNEQFF
J: TRBJ1-2; length: 13; V: TRBV20-1; D: NA; size: NA; DNA: TGCAGTGCTAGAGATGTGGCGGCATATGGCTACACCTTC; CDR3: CSARDVAAYGYTF
J: TRBJ2-1; length: 19; V: TRBV9; D: TRBD2; size: NA; DNA: TGTGCCAGCAGCGTATTACCAGCGGGAACACCGAGCTCCTACAATGAGCAGTTCTTC; CDR3: CASSVLPAGTPSSYNEQFF
J: TRBJ2-1; length: 15; V: TRBV5-1; D: NA; size: few; DNA: TGCGCCAGCAGCTTGGATTGGTTGGGGCGCAATGAGCAGTTCTTC; CDR3: CASSLDWLGRNEQFF
J: TRBJ2-1; length: 14; V: TRBV7-2; D: NA; size: many; DNA: TGTGCCAGCAGCTTACCCCTAGTGGAGAGAAGGCAGTTCTTC; CDR3: CASSLPLVERRQFF
J: TRBJ2-1; length: 13; V: TRBV29-1; D: TRBD2; size: many; DNA: TGCAGCGCTAGTCTAGCGGCCTACAATGAGCAGTTCTTC; CDR3: CSASLAAYNEQFF
J: TRBJ2-2; length: 16; V: TRBV7-9; D: NA; size: NA; DNA: TGTGCCAGCAGCTCCGACGGGCGGATATTAAACGGGGAGCTGTTTTTT; CDR3: CASSSDGRILNGELFF
J: TRBJ2-1; length: 18; V: TRBV11-2; D: TRBD2; size: NA; DNA: TGTGCCAGCAGCCGACCCGGGGGTTTGCGGGGGACCTACAATGAGCAGTTCTTC; CDR3: CASSRPGGLRGTYNEQFF
J: TRBJ1-5; length: 14; V: TRBV2; D: NA; size: NA; DNA: TGTGCCAGCAGTTCAGGGGCGGTCAATCAGCCCCAGCATTTT; CDR3: CASSSGAVNQPQHF
J: TRBJ2-1; length: 12; V: TRBV3-1; D: NA; size: few; DNA: TGTGCCAGCAGCCCGTACGGGGCTGAGCAGTTCTTC; CDR3: CASSPYGAEQFF
J: TRBJ2-7; length: 14; V: TRBV7-7; D: NA; size: NA; DNA: TGTGCCAGCAGTCTACGGTACAGGGACCACGAGCAGTACTTC; CDR3: CASSLRYRDHEQYF
J: TRBJ1-1; length: 14; V: TRBV7-9; D: NA; size: few; DNA: TGTGCCAGCAGCTTAGTCGGGATCTCCTCTGAAGCTTTCTTT; CDR3: CASSLVGISSEAFF
J: TRBJ1-1; length: 15; V: TRBV4-2; D: NA; size: NA; DNA: TGTGCCAGCAGCCAAGAAGTACAAATGAACACTGAAGCTTTCTTT; CDR3: CASSQEVQMNTEAFF
J: TRBJ1-5; length: 14; V: TRBV27; D: NA; size: NA; DNA: TGTGCCAGCAGATTACGGGGGCAGGTTCAGCCCCAGCATTTT; CDR3: CASRLRGQVQPQHF
J: TRBJ1-5; length: 15; V: TRBV12-3/TRBV12-4; D: NA; size: few; DNA: TGTGCCAGCACTCTTAGGGGGGGATCCGGGCAGCCCCAGCATTTT; CDR3: CASTLRGGSGQPQHF
J: TRBJ2-1; length: 16; V: TRBV7-8; D: NA; size: many; DNA: TGTGCCAGCAGCTTAGAGGCTGGGAGCTCCTACAATGAGCAGTTCTTC; CDR3: CASSLEAGSSYNEQFF
J: TRBJ2-5; length: 14; V: TRBV7-9; D: TRBD2; size: few; DNA: TGTGCCAGCAACCGACTAGCGGGAGGGGAGACCCAGTACTTC; CDR3: CASNRLAGGETQYF
J: TRBJ2-1; length: 13; V: TRBV7-2; D: NA; size: NA; DNA: TGTGCCAGCAGCTTAACGGGGTTGGCTGAGCAGTTCTTC; CDR3: CASSLTGLAEQFF
J: TRBJ1-1; length: 15; V: TRBV25-1; D: TRBD1; size: few; DNA: TGTGCCAGCAGTGACTGGAGGACAGGGGACACTGAAGCTTTCTTT; CDR3: CASSDWRTGDTEAFF
J: TRBJ2-1; length: 15; V: TRBV29-1; D: TRBD2; size: many; DNA: TGCAGCGTTGGAAAGGGACTAGCCACTTACGATGAGCAGTTCTTC; CDR3: CSVGKGLATYDEQFF
J: TRBJ1-4; length: 12; V: TRBV13; D: NA; size: NA; DNA: TGTGCCAGCAGCTTACTTCTGGGGGGACTGTTTTTT; CDR3: CASSLLLGGLFF
J: TRBJ1-2; length: 13; V: TRBV7-9; D: NA; size: few; DNA: TGTGCCAGCAGCTCGACAGAGAGCTATGGCTACACCTTC; CDR3: CASSSTESYGYTF
J: TRBJ2-7; length: 16; V: TRBV6-5; D: NA; size: few; DNA: TGTGCCAGCAGTTGGGGTCCCCAGAGAGTAACCTACGAGCAGTACTTC; CDR3: CASSWGPQRVTYEQYF
J: TRBJ1-2; length: 13; V: TRBV29-1; D: NA; size: few; DNA: TGCAGCGTTAGACAGGAGATTAACTATGGCTACACCTTC; CDR3: CSVRQEINYGYTF
J: TRBJ1-5; length: 13; V: TRBV3-1; D: NA; size: NA; DNA: TGTGCCAGCAGCCACAGGGTCGGGCAGCCCCAGCATTTT; CDR3: CASSHRVGQPQHF
J: TRBJ2-3; length: 13; V: TRBV29-1; D: NA; size: few; DNA: TGCAGCGTTCAGGGCCGTGCGACAGATACGCAGTATTTT; CDR3: CSVQGRATDTQYF
J: TRBJ1-2; length: 14; V: TRBV5-1; D: NA; size: NA; DNA: TGCGCCAGCAGCTTGGAAGAGTCTGGTAGTGGCTACACCTTC; CDR3: CASSLEESGSGYTF
J: TRBJ2-5; length: 16; V: TRBV5-1; D: NA; size: few; DNA: TGCGCCAGCAGCTTGGTCGCTGCATCCCAAGGGGAGACCCAGTACTTC; CDR3: CASSLVAASQGETQYF
J: TRBJ2-7; length: 16; V: TRBV4-3; D: NA; size: NA; DNA: TGCGCCAGCAGCCAAGGTATAAAACAGGGTGGAGGTGAGCAGTACTTC; CDR3: CASSQGIKQGGGEQYF
J: TRBJ2-5; length: 15; V: TRBV5-1; D: TRBD2; size: NA; DNA: TGCGCCAGCAGCCCCGGGACTAGCGATGGAAGAGACCAGTACTTC; CDR3: CASSPGTSDGRDQYF
J: TRBJ1-1; length: 10; V: TRBV29-1; D: NA; size: NA; DNA: TGCAGCGTTCATCGCACTGAAGCTTTCTTT; CDR3: CSVHRTEAFF
J: TRBJ1-2; length: 11; V: TRBV20-1; D: NA; size: NA; DNA: TGCAGTGTCGATCGTGGGGATCGCTACACCTTC; CDR3: CSVDRGDRYTF